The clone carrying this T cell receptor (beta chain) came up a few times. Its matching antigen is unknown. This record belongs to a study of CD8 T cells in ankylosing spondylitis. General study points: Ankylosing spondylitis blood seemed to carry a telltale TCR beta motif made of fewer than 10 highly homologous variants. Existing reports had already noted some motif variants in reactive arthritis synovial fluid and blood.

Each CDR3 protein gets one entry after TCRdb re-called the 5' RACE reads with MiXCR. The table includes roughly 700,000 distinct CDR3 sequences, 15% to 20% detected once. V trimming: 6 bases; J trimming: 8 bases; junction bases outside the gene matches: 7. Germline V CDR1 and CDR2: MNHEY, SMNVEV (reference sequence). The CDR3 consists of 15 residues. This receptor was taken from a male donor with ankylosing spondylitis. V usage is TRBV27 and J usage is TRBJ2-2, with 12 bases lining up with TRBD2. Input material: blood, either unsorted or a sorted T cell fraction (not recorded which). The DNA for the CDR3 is TGTGCCAGCAGCCGGACTAGCGGGACAGGGGGGGAGCTGTTTTTT. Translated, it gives CASSRTSGTGGELFF.